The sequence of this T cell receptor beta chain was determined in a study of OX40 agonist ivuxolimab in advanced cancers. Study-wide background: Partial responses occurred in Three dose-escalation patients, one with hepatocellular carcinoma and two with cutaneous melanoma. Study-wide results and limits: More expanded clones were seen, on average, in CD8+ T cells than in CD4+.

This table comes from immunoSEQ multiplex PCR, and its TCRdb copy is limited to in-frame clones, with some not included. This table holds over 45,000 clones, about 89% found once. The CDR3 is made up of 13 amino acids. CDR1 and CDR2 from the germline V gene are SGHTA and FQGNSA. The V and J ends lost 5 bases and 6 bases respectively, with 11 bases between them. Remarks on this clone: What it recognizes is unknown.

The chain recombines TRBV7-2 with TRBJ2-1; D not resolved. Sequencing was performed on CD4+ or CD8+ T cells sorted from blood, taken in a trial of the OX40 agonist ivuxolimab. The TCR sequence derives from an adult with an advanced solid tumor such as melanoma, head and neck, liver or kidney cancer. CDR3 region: CASSTDPPNEQFF. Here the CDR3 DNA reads TGTGCCAGCAGCACGGACCCCCCCAATGAGCAGTTCTTC.